Each of the 6 T cell receptor beta chains below was sequenced from the same sample in a study of cytomegalovirus exposure and HLA in healthy donors. Use of 60 Vbeta and 13 Jbeta primers characterized the PCR. The method was immunoSEQ multiplex PCR; TCRdb's version includes in-frame clones alone and lacks a portion of them. Here the sample spans 95,000 to 150,000 clones, 80% being singletons. Input material: PBMCs. The receptors were sampled from a man in his thirties or forties in good health and CMV-seropositive.

The chain carries TRBV7-3 and TRBJ2-7; D might be TRBD2 (6 bases). This CDR3 has 14 amino acids. V was pared by 1 base and J by 7 bases, with 14 bases between. Germline V gene lookup returns CDR1 SGHTA and CDR2 FQGTGA. CDR3 nucleotides: TGTGCCAGCAGCTTAATCCCTGGGGCGGGGGAGCAGTACTTC. It codes for CASSLIPGAGEQYF.

The gene calls are TRBV7-2 and TRBJ2-3; TRBD1 might be the D (6 bases). The CDR3 length is 15 residues. Trimming cost V 1 base and J 8 bases, with 16 bases left between them. From germline, CDR1 is SGHTA and CDR2 FQGNSA. Here the CDR3 DNA reads TGTGCCAGCAGCTTAGTGGCGGACAGATATGCTACGCAGTATTTT. Amino acid sequence: CASSLVADRYATQYF. The full variable domain, its missing parts supplied by reference TRBV7-2 and TRBJ2-3, is GAGVSQSPSNKVTEKGKDVELRCDPISGHTALYWYRQSLGQGLEFLIYFQGNSAPDKSGLPSDRFSAERTGGSVSTLTIQRTQQEDSAVYLCASSLVADRYATQYFGPGTRLTVL.

V usage is TRBV27 and J usage is TRBJ2-3, with D tentatively TRBD1 (6 bases). The CDR3 runs to 10 residues. The germline CDR1 and CDR2 sequences are MNHEY and SMNVEV (reference sequence). V lost 8 bases and J 7 bases, leaving 7 bases between the germline ends. The CDR3 DNA sequence: TGTGCCAGCGGACAGTATACGCAGTATTTT. Amino acid sequence: CASGQYTQYF.

CDR3 bases: TGTGCCAGCAGCATACAGGGGGCGCGGGGCTACACCTTC. Translation: CASSIQGARGYTF. This sequence joins TRBV7-9 and TRBJ1-2, with 9 bases aligning to TRBD1. The CDR3 covers 13 residues. Germline V gene data show CDR1 as SEHNR and CDR2 as FQNEAQ (reference sequence). Trimming cost V 5 bases and J 8 bases; bases outside gene matches: 6.

Only a few counts were recorded for this clone. The chain is built from TRBV18 and TRBJ1-2, with D possibly matching TRBD1 (6 bases). The CDR3 extends over 14 amino acids. Trimming removed 0 bases from V and 8 bases from J, with 13 bases in between. Germline-derived CDR1 and CDR2 are KGHSH and LQKENI. CDR3 bases: TGTGCCAGCTCACCACCGACCAGGGGTGGAGGCTACACCTTC. Amino acid sequence: CASSPPTRGGGYTF. Variable domain in full (rest from reference TRBV18 and TRBJ1-2): NAGVMQNPRHLVRRRGQEARLRCSPMKGHSHVYWYRQLPEEGLKFMVYLQKENIIDESGMPKERFSAEFPKEGPSILRIQQVVRGDSAAYFCASSPPTRGGGYTFGSGTRLTVV.

This chain joins TRBV2 and TRBJ1-5; perhaps TRBD1 as D (5 bases). Trimming left V 7 bases short and J 7 bases short, with 14 bases between. Germline CDR1 and CDR2: SNHLY and FYNNEI. The CDR3 runs to 13 residues. The CDR3 coding sequence is TGTGCCAGCACCCAGGGCCCCCCACAGCCCCAGCATTTT. Residues: CASTQGPPQPQHF.